This T cell receptor beta chain appears in the sequencing data of a study of radiotherapy plus CTLA-4 blockade in lung cancer. Study in general: Disease control was seen in about 30% of patients, objective responses in roughly 17%.

Study-level points and caveats: In blood, tumor-derived TCR clones expanded after radiotherapy plus ipilimumab.

There are 14 residues in the CDR3. From germline, CDR1 is SEHNR and CDR2 FQNEAQ (reference sequence). The ends lost 4 bases at V and 5 bases at J; junction bases unmatched: 7. As concerns this clone: The antigen is not known.

Produced via immunoSEQ multiplex PCR; TCRdb's table is partial and in-frame only. This sample yields tens of thousands of clones, of which around 68% are seen a single time; about 8.9% belongs to the top ten. The receptor was derived from a human donor with non-small cell lung cancer whose response to radiotherapy plus ipilimumab could not be evaluated. The V and J genes are TRBV7-9 and TRBJ1-2, with 7 positions matching TRBD1. Source: peripheral blood, taken from a patient treated with radiotherapy plus ipilimumab. CDR3 sequence: CASSSGQETYGYTF. CDR3 DNA: TGTGCCAGCAGCTCCGGACAGGAAACTTATGGCTACACCTTC.